This T cell receptor beta chain was sequenced during a study of shared clonotypes between healthy human individuals. Study as a whole: Ranging from 18 to 49 in age, donors were two women and a few men.

V was clipped by 5 bases and J by 6 bases, with 13 bases between them. This CDR3 region has 13 residues. From germline, CDR1 is MNHEY and CDR2 SMNVEV (reference sequence). This clone was seen only a few times. Its antigen remains unknown. Broader study findings: Non-shared clonotypes showed lower generation probabilities than clonotypes common to all four donors. Rarefaction demonstrated incomplete sorted-subset sequencing despite large depth.

At deep level, the assay was performed. TCRdb keeps only in-frame clones here, not all; method: immunoSEQ multiplex PCR. This sample carries roughly 2.2 million clones, approximately 90% of them seen once, and the ten largest clones take 0.3% to 0.45%. Sequenced material: naive CD4+ T cells from PBMCs. The subset is: CD45RA+ positively selected. The chain combines TRBV27 with TRBJ1-1, with D perhaps TRBD1 (5 bases). The TCR was taken from a man between 18 and 35 years old in good health. Some clones in this sample may be carry-over from other donors' samples. CDR3 sequence: CASSLDRGAEAFF. In DNA, the CDR3 is TGTGCCAGCAGTCTCGATCGGGGCGCTGAAGCTTTCTTT.